This record concerns one T cell receptor beta chain sequence. Its antigen is unknown. No base quality values were provided; no much bigger clone lies one nucleotide off. This specimen comes from a study of glioma-infiltrating T cells (dated by TCRdb to 2016 to 2018). With regard to the full study: TCR alpha- and beta-chain repertoires were sequenced from glioma tissue, non-neoplastic brain tissue and matched peripheral blood mononuclear cells. To gauge divergence between tissue and blood T-cell populations, every tissue-infiltrating repertoire was compared against the peripheral blood repertoire from the same patient. Three low-grade glioma patients, seven to nine primary glioblastoma patients, and three non-glioma patients who contributed non-neoplastic brain tissue made up the paired cohort.

TCR alpha and beta CDR3 regions were amplified with the iRepertoire nested amplicon-rescue multiplex PCR (arm-PCR) platform from RNA. One-step reverse transcription and amplification used roughly 95-450 ng of tissue mRNA or PBMC total RNA as input. Following bead purification, Illumina adapters were added by a secondary multiplex PCR, and libraries between 200 and 400 bp were gel-purified. Internal 6-nucleotide barcodes were carried by the libraries and were used for demultiplexing. Libraries were sequenced on an Illumina MiSeq with 2x220 or 2x250 nucleotide paired-end reads. In the original analysis: Paired reads were merged using FLASH 1.2.11 and aligned with BWA-MEM to the GRCh37 human genome, and TRA and TRB reads were then extracted. For V and J assignment, an IMGT-derived reference of cassette sequences and CDR3 motifs that included pseudogenes was used. Reads were translated in three frames, and productive CDR3s were defined as those with a C...FGXG motif and no stop codons. A clonotype was defined as a unique combination of a V-J cassette pair and a CDR3 amino acid sequence. Reads were filtered by Hamming distance, thresholded by each sample's sequence error rate in mapped regions. TCRdb ran its own pipeline on the public reads, namely fastp trimming at Q25 and MiXCR clone calling, and kept in-frame beta chains. Each entry merges the rows of one CDR3 protein and shows their most common DNA and genes. TCRdb's processing, not the study's, gives the V and J calls here. The sample records around 140,000 distinct CDR3 sequences, about 39% of which are singletons. The ten largest clonotypes hold around 20% of the sample.

CDR1 and CDR2 are drawn from the germline V gene: MNHNS, SASEGT. Trimming removed 10 bases from V and 1 base from J; the gene matches leave 9 bases unexplained. The CDR3, from cysteine to phenylalanine, totals 14 residues. The sequence is cut down to CDR3 DNA, 42 bases in frame from base 1. Study-wide conclusions, independent of this receptor: In non-neoplastic patients, VJ-independent divergence between tissue and blood fell below expectation, whereas in all gliomas, and especially in low-grade gliomas, the divergence rose above expectation. Very few CDR3 sequences were shared between tissue and blood, attributed to high CDR3 diversity and limited sampling. Group comparisons rested on small numbers: three non-neoplastic, three low-grade glioma and roughly eight glioblastoma patients.

Sequencing used glioma tissue, nonneoplastic brain tissue, or PBMCs (not recorded which). The clonotype was recovered from a human donor with low-grade glioma or glioblastoma, undergoing nonglioma brain surgery, or in good health (not recorded which). The sequence links TRBV6-1 to TRBJ1-1; the central 7 bases match TRBD1. This receptor has the CDR3 CATQQGSTNTEAFF. The nucleotide sequence reads as follows: TGTGCCACACAACAGGGGTCAACGAACACTGAAGCTTTCTTT.